The 28 T cell receptor beta chains below were found in one sample sequenced in a study of blood T cell repertoires in COVID-19. TCRdb's copy holds only in-frame clones and misses some; the assay was immunoSEQ multiplex PCR. The sample lists under 300,000 clones, 86% occurring once. The sample comprised PBMCs or T cells enriched from blood (not recorded which). Receptor source: a woman in her forties with acute COVID-19.

V usage is TRBV6-1 and J usage is TRBJ1-1, with 8 bases identical to TRBD1. This CDR3 is built from 17 residues. Germline V gene lookup returns CDR1 MNHNS and CDR2 SASEGT. Losses at the gene ends were 2 bases for V and 0 bases for J; bases not matched to a gene: 8. CDR3 loop: CASSEWTGSYMNTEAFF. The CDR3 DNA follows: TGTGCCAGCAGTGAATGGACAGGGTCTTACATGAACACTGAAGCTTTCTTT.

The chain carries TRBV5-5 and TRBJ2-4, with 10 nucleotides matching TRBD1. With 2 bases clipped from V and 6 bases from J, the junction kept 8 bases outside the gene matches. CDR3 size: 16 residues. The germline CDR1 and CDR2 sequences are SGHKS and YYEKEE (reference sequence). As DNA, the CDR3 is TGTGCCAGCAGCTTCCAGACAGGGGGCATCGGAAACATTCAGTACTTC. Residues: CASSFQTGGIGNIQYF.

V gene TRBV2 combines with J gene TRBJ2-7; TRBD2 matches 11 bases. Germline assignment: CDR1 SNHLY and CDR2 FYNNEI. Trimming took 2 bases from V and 1 from J; bases not matched to a gene: 4. The CDR3 spans 16 residues. The CDR3 here is CASSELAGGVSYEQYF. CDR3 DNA: TGTGCCAGCAGTGAACTAGCGGGAGGCGTTTCCTACGAGCAGTACTTC.

The rearrangement links TRBV13 to TRBJ2-7, with a possible D match to TRBD2 (7 bases). There are 15 residues in the CDR3. The germline CDR1 and CDR2 sequences are PRHDT and FYEKMQ (reference sequence). V was clipped by 4 bases and J by 4 bases, with 17 bases between them. CDR3 region: CASSSNGGLVYEQYF. The DNA of the CDR3 is TGTGCCAGCAGCTCAAACGGGGGGCTCGTGTACGAGCAGTACTTC.

The gene calls are TRBV5-3 and TRBJ2-1; 8 bases fit TRBD2. TRBV5-3 is flagged as an ORF with uncertain function. The CDR3 extends over 15 amino acids. With 3 bases clipped from V and 4 bases from J, the junction kept 6 bases outside the gene matches. CDR3 DNA sequence: TGTGCCAGAAGCTACGGGACTAGAAATTACAATGAGCAGTTCTTC. It translates to CARSYGTRNYNEQFF.

This clone has a count of ten or more. Within the sample, other DNA sequences also encode this same CDR3. This rearrangement joins TRBV11-2 to TRBJ2-3, with TRBD2 matching 9 bases. There are 15 residues in the CDR3. The V gene's germline CDR1 is SGHAT and CDR2 FQNNGV. V dropped 5 bases and J dropped 0; count of bases not matched to a gene: 3. The CDR3, as DNA: TGTGCCAGCAGCAGAACTAGCGGGAGCACAGATACGCAGTATTTT. Amino acids: CASSRTSGSTDTQYF.

The rearrangement links TRBV9 to TRBJ2-2; 9 bases match TRBD2. The CDR3 is made up of 16 amino acids. CDR1 and CDR2 from the germline V gene are SGDLS and YYNGEE. Trimming at V came to 4 bases and at J to 5 bases, leaving 9 bases not matched to a gene. The CDR3 sequence: CASSSTAAGGTGELFF. The CDR3, as DNA: TGTGCCAGCAGCTCCACCGCCGCGGGAGGGACCGGGGAGCTGTTTTTT. Combining the CDR3 with reference TRBV9 and TRBJ2-2 gives the whole variable domain DSGVTQTPKHLITATGQRVTLRCSPRSGDLSVYWYQQSLDQGLQFLIQYYNGEERAKGNILERFSAQQFPDLHSELNLSSLELGDSALYFCASSSTAAGGTGELFFGEGSRLTVL.

The gene calls are TRBV5-1 and TRBJ1-5; maybe TRBD1 (5 bases). The CDR3 covers 15 residues. Trimming removed 0 bases from V and 4 bases from J, with 11 bases in between. Germline CDR1 SGHRS, CDR2 YFSETQ. In DNA, the CDR3 is TGCGCCAGCAGCTTGGCTGCGGGGGGGAATCAGCCCCAGCATTTT. Its protein is CASSLAAGGNQPQHF.

The rearrangement uses TRBV3-1 (or the pseudogene TRBV3-2) and TRBJ1-5, with D hard to call. V was pared by 0 bases and J by 7 bases, with 7 bases between. The germline V gene encodes CDR1 LGHDT and CDR2 YNNKEL (reference sequence). The CDR3 runs to 13 residues. The CDR3 nucleotides are TGTGCCAGCAGCCAAGATCAATCCCAGCCCCAGCATTTT. Translating gives CASSQDQSQPQHF.

This chain uses TRBV15 with TRBJ1-2, with 11 bases lining up with TRBD1. This CDR3 is 15 amino acids long. In germline, CDR1 is LNHNV, CDR2 YYDKDF (reference sequence). V shed 5 bases, J shed 4 bases, and the junction held 6 bases outside the gene matches. The CDR3 spells CATSEGQGAFYGYTF. The CDR3 region has the DNA TGTGCCACCAGCGAAGGACAGGGGGCTTTCTATGGCTACACCTTC.

The rearrangement joins TRBV28 to TRBJ2-1; 8 nucleotides line up with TRBD2. This CDR3 contains 15 residues. V trimming: 1 base; J trimming: 7 bases; junction bases outside the gene matches: 6. Germline lookup yields CDR1 MDHEN and CDR2 SYDVKM. CDR3 protein: CASSLSREEKNEQFF. CDR3 nucleotide sequence: TGTGCCAGCAGTTTATCGCGGGAGGAAAAGAATGAGCAGTTCTTC. Full variable domain (missing parts from reference TRBV28 and TRBJ2-1): DVKVTQSSRYLVKRTGEKVFLECVQDMDHENMFWYRQDPGLGLRLIYFSYDVKMKEKGDIPEGYSVSREKKERFSLILESASTNQTSMYLCASSLSREEKNEQFFGPGTRLTVL.

The chain couples TRBV11-2 to TRBJ2-1, with D perhaps TRBD2 (6 bases). V lost 5 bases and J lost 0, with 14 bases in between. The CDR3 runs to 16 residues. Germline V gives CDR1 SGHAT, CDR2 FQNNGV. The CDR3 sequence is CASSGGTWSSYNEQFF. CDR3 sequence (DNA): TGTGCCAGCAGCGGAGGGACTTGGAGCTCCTACAATGAGCAGTTCTTC. The full variable domain, rest sourced from reference TRBV11-2 and TRBJ2-1, is EAGVAQSPRYKIIEKRQSVAFWCNPISGHATLYWYQQILGQGPKLLIQFQNNGVVDDSQLPKDRFSAERLKGVDSTLKIQPAKLEDSAVYLCASSGGTWSSYNEQFFGPGTRLTVL.

The chain links TRBV11-2 to TRBJ2-1; no reliable D call. Germline V gene lookup returns CDR1 SGHAT and CDR2 FQNNGV. The CDR3 extends over 13 amino acids. Trimming took 3 bases from V and 10 from J, leaving 13 bases between them. CDR3 in amino acids: CASSFLPREEQFF. CDR3 in DNA: TGTGCCAGCAGCTTTCTCCCAAGAGAGGAGCAGTTCTTC.

The chain couples TRBV29-1 to TRBJ2-7; 10 bases are a match to TRBD1. CDR3 length: 14 amino acids. Looked up from germline, CDR1 is SQVTM and CDR2 is ANQGSEA. J lost 3 bases, V lost 5 bases, and 7 bases had no gene match. The CDR3 DNA follows: TGCAGCGTTCGACAGGGGGCCCTAAGCTACGAGCAGTACTTC. As protein: CSVRQGALSYEQYF.

This clone was recorded a few times. The V and J genes are TRBV5-4 and TRBJ2-2; 8 nucleotides line up with TRBD1. The CDR3 runs 15 residues. Germline trimming cut 4 bases from V and 5 bases from J; bases unmatched to any gene: 7. In germline, CDR1 is SGHNT, CDR2 YYREEE (reference sequence). CDR3 coding DNA: TGTGCCAGCAGCAAACAGGGGGGAAATACCGGGGAGCTGTTTTTT. Translation: CASSKQGGNTGELFF.

The CDR3 DNA follows: TGCGCCAGCAGCTTGGGTCTAGCGGGAGTAGGTTACGAGCAGTACTTC. As protein: CASSLGLAGVGYEQYF. This chain uses TRBV5-1 with TRBJ2-7; 10 bases line up with TRBD2. V lost 0 bases to trimming and J lost 4 bases; unmatched junction nucleotides: 7. Germline-derived CDR1 and CDR2 are SGHRS and YFSETQ. The CDR3 spans 16 residues.

The chain couples TRBV5-1 to TRBJ1-4; 10 positions match TRBD1. The trim removed 2 bases at V and 7 bases at J, leaving 2 bases unmatched. CDR1 and CDR2 (germline): SGHRS, YFSETQ. CDR3 length: 14 amino acids. The CDR3, as DNA: TGCGCCAGCAGCTTTGGGACAGGGGTTGAAAAACTGTTTTTT. Protein sequence: CASSFGTGVEKLFF.

The J gene is TRBJ2-5, the V gene TRBV2; 9 positions match TRBD1. J gave up 7 bases and V 8 bases, and 8 bases lay outside the gene matches. The CDR3 runs to 13 residues. CDR1 is SNHLY and CDR2 is FYNNEI in the germline V gene. The CDR3 region is CASQKDRGGTQYF. For the CDR3, the DNA is TGTGCCAGCCAGAAGGACAGGGGTGGGACCCAGTACTTC.

The chain is built from TRBV2 and TRBJ2-1, with TRBD1 matching over 7 bases. Germline trimming cut 5 bases from V and 3 bases from J; bases unmatched to any gene: 4. The CDR3 is made up of 14 amino acids. Per the germline V gene, CDR1 is SNHLY and CDR2 is FYNNEI. The CDR3 loop reads CASSPDRDYNEQFF. The CDR3 bases are TGTGCCAGCAGTCCAGACAGGGACTACAATGAGCAGTTCTTC.

This clone came up a few times. The CDR3 DNA is TGTGCCAGCTCTCGGACAGGGAGCAATGAGCAGTTCTTC. Its protein is CASSRTGSNEQFF. The chain joins TRBV5-6 to TRBJ2-1, with 8 nucleotides matching TRBD1. V lost 7 bases and J lost 6; bases outside the gene matches: 6. The germline V gene has CDR1 SGHDT and CDR2 YYEEEE. This CDR3 comprises 13 residues.

This chain uses TRBV6-1 with TRBJ1-6; 10 nucleotides match TRBD1. J gave up 5 bases and V 0 bases, and 1 base lay outside the gene matches. CDR3 size: 16 residues. Germline V gives CDR1 MNHNS, CDR2 SASEGT. The CDR3 spells CASSEAGTGDNSPLHF. CDR3 nucleotides: TGTGCCAGCAGTGAAGCCGGGACAGGGGATAATTCACCCCTCCACTTT.

For this clone: The same CDR3 arises from other DNA sequences in this sample as well. The chain carries TRBV2 and TRBJ2-1; 9 bases align to TRBD2. This CDR3 contains 15 residues. J gave up 6 bases and V 2 bases, and 5 bases lay outside the gene matches. Germline assignment: CDR1 SNHLY and CDR2 FYNNEI. Here the CDR3 DNA reads TGTGCCAGCAGTGAACTGGGACTAGCTGGCAATGAGCAGTTCTTC. This gives the protein CASSELGLAGNEQFF.

The chain uses TRBV4-2 and TRBJ2-7, with TRBD2 matching over 11 bases. Unmatched junction bases numbered 1, after V lost 0 bases and J lost 3 bases. Germline V lookup: CDR1 LGHNA, CDR2 YNFKEQ. This CDR3 spans 15 amino acids. As DNA, the CDR3 is TGTGCCAGCAGCCAAGAGACTAGCGGGATCTACGAGCAGTACTTC. The encoded protein is CASSQETSGIYEQYF.

The rearrangement links TRBV3-1 (or the pseudogene TRBV3-2) to TRBJ1-1; D unclear. Deletions cut 4 bases from V and 5 bases from J, with 17 bases between. Germline V gene data show CDR1 as LGHDT and CDR2 as YNNKEL (reference sequence). This CDR3 has 15 amino acids. The CDR3 spells CASSLHDPQVTEAFF. The CDR3 DNA reads TGTGCCAGCAGCCTCCATGATCCCCAGGTAACTGAAGCTTTCTTT.

V usage is TRBV10-3 and J usage is TRBJ2-7; 14 positions agree with TRBD2. The junction had 15 bases not matched to a gene; V was cut back by 4 bases and J by 7 bases. Germline values: CDR1 ENHRY, CDR2 SYGVKD. CDR3 size: 18 residues. The CDR3 spells CAISASPTSGRVGGEQYF. CDR3 nucleotides: TGTGCCATCAGTGCCAGCCCGACTAGCGGGAGGGTAGGTGGAGAGCAGTACTTC.

V and J are TRBV11-2 and TRBJ2-7, with a tentative D call TRBD2 (5 bases). Between the trimmed V and J ends, which lost 1 base and 6 bases, there was a span of 10 bases. CDR1 is SGHAT, CDR2 FQNNGV, per germline. The CDR3 has 13 residues. For the CDR3, the DNA is TGTGCCAGCAGCTTAGCCGAGGGTCTCGAGCAGTACTTC. It specifies CASSLAEGLEQYF.

The chain carries TRBV2 and TRBJ1-2; D is undetermined. Germline V CDR1 and CDR2: SNHLY, FYNNEI. Trimming took 3 bases from V and 0 from J, leaving 11 bases between them. This CDR3 comprises 15 residues. The DNA for the CDR3 is TGTGCCAGCAGTGAGACCAGGACTCCTAACTATGGCTACACCTTC. Its protein is CASSETRTPNYGYTF.

The chain carries TRBV5-5 and TRBJ1-1; D is perhaps TRBD1 (5 bases). V was cut by 2 bases and J by 4 bases, with 12 bases left in between. Germline V CDR1 and CDR2: SGHKS, YYEKEE (reference sequence). This CDR3 is built from 14 residues. As DNA, the CDR3 is TGTGCCAGCAGCTTTTCAGGGAAGACCACTGAAGCTTTCTTT. Protein product: CASSFSGKTTEAFF.